The 18 T cell receptor beta chains below all came from one sample that was sequenced in a study of cytomegalovirus exposure and HLA in healthy donors. PCR was performed using 60 Vbeta and 13 Jbeta primers. Assay used: immunoSEQ multiplex PCR; TCRdb lists only in-frame clones, some missing. This repertoire shows about 160,000 clones, around 69% found once; its top ten account for approximately 1.3%. Source material: PBMCs. The receptors shown here come from a man between 60 and 70 years old in good health and CMV-seronegative.

This chain connects TRBV2 to TRBJ2-2; TRBD2 aligns across 7 bases. This CDR3 spans 14 amino acids. Trimming cost V 8 bases and J 2 bases; bases outside gene matches: 5. Germline V lookup: CDR1 SNHLY, CDR2 FYNNEI. Here the CDR3 reads CASRGGRNTGELFF. In DNA, the CDR3 is TGTGCCAGCCGCGGCGGGAGAAACACCGGGGAGCTGTTTTTT.

The chain has TRBV30 and TRBJ2-7; a weak D match, TRBD1 (5 bases). This CDR3 contains 13 residues. CDR1 and CDR2 (germline): GTSNPN, SVGIG (reference sequence). V lost 0 bases and J lost 3, with 9 bases in between. The CDR3 DNA reads as TGTGCCTGGAGTGTTGTCCAGGGCTACGAGCAGTACTTC. Encoded protein: CAWSVVQGYEQYF.

The rearrangement links TRBV6-1 to TRBJ1-4; 12 positions match TRBD1. Per the germline V gene, CDR1 is MNHNS and CDR2 is SASEGT. CDR3 length: 15 amino acids. V dropped 5 bases and J dropped 8; count of bases not matched to a gene: 6. CDR3 DNA: TGTGCCAGCAGTAGGGACAGGGGGCATGGGGAAAAACTGTTTTTT. This translates into CASSRDRGHGEKLFF.

In regard to this clone: The same CDR3 arises from other DNA sequences in this sample as well. The chain joins TRBV2 to TRBJ1-5; possibly TRBD1 for D (5 bases). The CDR3 spans 15 residues. V dropped 6 bases and J dropped 6 bases, with 18 bases sitting between them. Germline CDR1 is SNHLY and CDR2 is FYNNEI. The CDR3 region is CASRSNGAQGQPQHF. CDR3 bases: TGTGCCAGCAGGTCCAATGGGGCCCAAGGTCAGCCCCAGCATTTT.

The V call is TRBV5-1, the J call TRBJ2-5, with D maybe TRBD2 (5 bases). The CDR3 consists of 15 residues. The germline CDR1 and CDR2 sequences are SGHRS and YFSETQ. The V end lost 0 bases, the J end lost 3 bases, and 12 bases lay between the germline ends. This CDR3 reads CASSLARGLEETQYF. The CDR3 coding sequence is TGCGCCAGCAGCTTGGCGCGCGGACTGGAAGAGACCCAGTACTTC.

The chain carries TRBV7-2 and TRBJ2-3; 15 nucleotides match TRBD2. CDR1 and CDR2 (germline): SGHTA, FQGNSA. This CDR3 spans 16 amino acids. The V segment lost 3 bases and the J segment 8 bases; nucleotides outside the gene matches: 6. The CDR3 loop is CASSFVGLAGGATQYF. The CDR3 DNA follows: TGTGCCAGCAGCTTTGTAGGACTAGCGGGGGGGGCTACGCAGTATTTT.

This chain uses TRBV6-1 with TRBJ1-4; 8 bases match TRBD1. The CDR3 runs to 15 residues. V shed 5 bases and J 2 bases; nucleotides not matched to a gene: 4. The germline gives CDR1 MNHNS, CDR2 SASEGT. The CDR3 sequence is CASSTRQGTNEKLFF. CDR3 DNA: TGTGCCAGCAGTACGAGACAGGGGACTAATGAAAAACTGTTTTTT.

This sequence joins TRBV2 and TRBJ2-5, with 11 bases fitting TRBD2. The length of the CDR3 is 15 residues. The V and J ends lost 0 bases and 5 bases, in that order; junction bases with no gene match: 2. Germline values: CDR1 SNHLY, CDR2 FYNNEI. The CDR3 sequence is CASSEARLAGETQYF. In DNA form, the CDR3 reads TGTGCCAGCAGTGAAGCGCGACTAGCGGGGGAGACCCAGTACTTC.

The chain combines TRBV7-2 with TRBJ1-5, with a tentative D call TRBD1 (6 bases). Germline loops: CDR1 SGHTA, CDR2 FQGNSA. Trimming removed 5 bases at V and 3 bases at J, with 11 bases between. The CDR3 consists of 14 residues. Here the CDR3 DNA reads TGTGCCAGCAGCCCAGGGGCTACCAATCAGCCCCAGCATTTT. It yields the protein CASSPGATNQPQHF.

There are a few counts of this clone. This chain uses TRBV7-2 with TRBJ2-3, with TRBD1 as a possible D gene (5 bases). The CDR3 sequence is 14 residues long. V lost 5 bases, J lost 2 bases, and 11 bases lay in between. From germline, CDR1 is SGHTA and CDR2 FQGNSA. CDR3 bases: TGTGCCAGCAGCGCACGACAGTACACAGATACGCAGTATTTT. The encoded protein is CASSARQYTDTQYF.

The rearrangement uses TRBV11-2 and TRBJ2-7, with 8 bases fitting TRBD2. Germline V lookup: CDR1 SGHAT, CDR2 FQNNGV. After removal of 7 bases from V and 0 bases from J, the junction contained 5 bases not matched to a gene. This CDR3 has 14 residues. CDR3 region: CASTGGGFSYEQYF. As DNA, the CDR3 is TGTGCCAGCACCGGGGGGGGCTTCTCCTACGAGCAGTACTTC.

This rearrangement joins TRBV5-1 to TRBJ2-7, with D maybe TRBD2 (5 bases). Germline CDR1 is SGHRS and CDR2 is YFSETQ. V was cut by 0 bases and J by 1 base, with 11 bases left in between. CDR3 length: 15 amino acids. Here the CDR3 DNA reads TGCGCCAGCAGCTTGGCGGCAGCGGAATCCTACGAGCAGTACTTC. Translating gives CASSLAAAESYEQYF.

The J gene is TRBJ1-6, the V gene TRBV5-4, with D perhaps matching TRBD1 (5 bases). This CDR3 is built from 15 residues. V lost 0 bases to trimming and J lost 11 bases, with 15 bases between them. Germline loops: CDR1 SGHNT, CDR2 YYREEE (reference sequence). This chain's CDR3 is CASSLGAVGGTPLHF. The CDR3 region has the DNA TGTGCCAGCAGCTTGGGCGCGGTGGGGGGGACACCCCTCCACTTT. Variable domain in full (rest from reference TRBV5-4 and TRBJ1-6): ETGVTQSPTHLIKTRGQQVTLRCSSQSGHNTVSWYQQALGQGPQFIFQYYREEENGRGNFPPRFSGLQFPNYSSELNVNALELDDSALYLCASSLGAVGGTPLHFGNGTRLTVT.

CDR3 protein: CASSWVSGIGDTQYF. The CDR3 coding sequence is TGTGCCAGCAGCTGGGTTAGCGGGATCGGAGATACGCAGTATTTT. This sequence joins TRBV7-2 and TRBJ2-3, with 8 positions matching TRBD2. The germline V gene encodes CDR1 SGHTA and CDR2 FQGNSA. The V gene end was trimmed by 4 bases and the J gene end by 5 bases; junction bases not matched to a gene: 8. CDR3 length equals 15 residues. Based on the CDR3 plus reference TRBV7-2 and TRBJ2-3, the full variable domain is GAGVSQSPSNKVTEKGKDVELRCDPISGHTALYWYRQSLGQGLEFLIYFQGNSAPDKSGLPSDRFSAERTGGSVSTLTIQRTQQEDSAVYLCASSWVSGIGDTQYFGPGTRLTVL.

The CDR3 DNA is TGTGCCAGCAGCTTAGACAGGGGATCGGGTCAGCCCCAGCATTTT. Amino acids: CASSLDRGSGQPQHF. This chain connects TRBV7-2 to TRBJ1-5, with 7 bases aligning to TRBD1. The V segment lost 1 base and the J segment 6 bases; nucleotides outside the gene matches: 6. The CDR3 has 15 residues. Germline CDR1 and CDR2: SGHTA and FQGNSA.

This chain joins TRBV19 and TRBJ2-3; TRBD1 is a possible D gene (6 bases). CDR1 and CDR2 from the germline V gene are LNHDA and SQIVND (reference sequence). V lost 7 bases, J lost 4 bases, and 27 bases lay in between. The CDR3 sequence is 18 residues long. CDR3 amino acids: CASIAPPQGRVTADTQYF. The DNA of the CDR3 is TGTGCCAGTATTGCCCCCCCACAGGGCAGGGTGACGGCAGATACGCAGTATTTT.

The J gene is TRBJ2-3, the V gene TRBV10-1; 7 bases are a match to TRBD1. The J segment lost 2 bases and the V segment lost 6 bases, leaving 5 bases of the junction unmatched. The germline V gene encodes CDR1 WNHNN and CDR2 SYGVQD (reference sequence). The CDR3 covers 14 residues. CDR3 sequence reads: CASSRTGPTDTQYF. The CDR3 nucleotides are TGCGCCAGCAGCCGGACAGGACCCACAGATACGCAGTATTTT.

The J gene is TRBJ2-7, the V gene TRBV19, with 8 positions matching TRBD1. Trimming took 5 bases from V and 3 from J; bases not matched to a gene: 3. Germline V gene sequence: CDR1 LNHDA, CDR2 SQIVND (reference sequence). The CDR3 has 13 residues. In DNA form, the CDR3 reads TGTGCCAGTAGTCCGGACAGGGACTACGAGCAGTACTTC. Protein: CASSPDRDYEQYF. The full variable domain, with the rest looked up from reference TRBV19 and TRBJ2-7, is DGGITQSPKYLFRKEGQNVTLSCEQNLNHDAMYWYRQDPGQGLRLIYYSQIVNDFQKGDIAEGYSVSREKKESFPLTVTSAQKNPTAFYLCASSPDRDYEQYFGPGTRLTVT.